This TCR beta chain originates from a study of blood T cell repertoires in COVID-19. Libraries were prepared by immunoSEQ multiplex PCR; TCRdb keeps only in-frame clonotypes and omits some of them. The sample lists just over 250,000 clones; 88% were seen once. CDR3 length: 16 residues. The junction had 2 bases not matched to a gene; V was cut back by 1 base and J by 1 base. The germline CDR1 and CDR2 sequences are LGHNA and YNFKEQ. J is TRBJ2-3 and V is TRBV4-2; 10 bases align to TRBD1. The clonotype was recovered from a man in his sixties who had recovered from COVID-19. Sequences were obtained from peripheral blood. The CDR3: CASSQAGTGGTDTQYF. The DNA of the CDR3 is TGTGCCAGCAGCCAAGCCGGGACAGGGGGCACAGATACGCAGTATTTT.